This paragraph reports one TCR beta chain. The source of the sample is a study of human T cells and chemical hapten exposure. TCRdb re-called the RACE reads through MiXCR, storing one row per CDR3 protein. Counted here are under 100,000 distinct CDR3 sequences, over 9.5% occurring once; the ten biggest clones make up approximately 5%. Specified time point: patch test 2, 6 weeks after DPC sensitization. Sample treatment: therapeutic diphenylcyclopropenone sensitization with weekly scalp DPC. The CDR3 runs 14 residues. Per the germline V gene, CDR1 is LGHNT and CDR2 is FRNRAP. V was shortened by 1 base and J by 5 bases, with 11 bases between the two germline ends.

The material sequenced was whole blood, taken in connection with sensitization to the hapten diphenylcyclopropenone (DPC). This chain uses TRBV12-5 with TRBJ1-1; a weak D match, TRBD1 (5 bases). The receptor's source is a woman aged 50 to 60 with alopecia areata. Some clones in this sample may be carry-over from other donors' samples. Written as DNA, the CDR3 is TGTGCTAGTGGTTTGGGGGGCTTGGTAACTGAAGCTTTCTTT. Translating gives CASGLGGLVTEAFF.